This T cell receptor (beta chain) was recovered during a study of cytomegalovirus exposure and HLA in healthy donors listed by TCRdb under 2017. General notes on the study: According to a later analysis, one platform produced both the roughly 110 validation repertoires and the approximately 660 repertoires of the first cohort. The study combined high-throughput TCR immunosequencing, statistical association of individual TCRs with disease status, and machine learning to predict cytomegalovirus infection status. The study aimed to test whether signatures of past pathogen exposure could be identified by cataloging public T cell receptors. In addition to the first cohort of approximately 650 subjects, a separate validation cohort of over 90 different subjects was used. General conclusions and limits of the study: It was suggested by the authors that the approach could potentially be generalized to other disease states and immunological phenotypes. In vitro tests confirmed that a few of the cytomegalovirus-associated TCR beta chains recognize cytomegalovirus antigens. The classifier was reported to diagnose cytomegalovirus status with high specificity and sensitivity in both the original and validation cohorts. Most TCR sequences were seen in very few donors, while some public TCRs were found in many individuals. A later analysis had no HLA typing for the validation cohort, so co-occurrence there was scored across all 110 or so repertoires. A total of around 150 TCR beta chains were listed by the study as associated with cytomegalovirus. In a later analysis, TCRs clustered in the first cohort were found to also tend to co-occur in the 120 or so validation repertoires, with 94% of cluster scores above 0.

The library was prepared using the immunoSEQ multiplex PCR assay. From the authors' description of their analysis: A statistical classification framework was built for diagnosing cytomegalovirus status from the catalog of TCR beta chain sequences. This immuneACCESS table, as held by TCRdb, lists in-frame sequences with V and J called but not all clones. Of the missing ones, under half trace to an unresolved V gene in checked studies; the others have no known cause. The V and J calls and clone size are taken from that table; D and trimming were inferred from the DNA. The sample table records 250,000 to 350,000 clones; around 90% of these occur just once. Around 0.91% of the sample is held by the ten biggest clonotypes. In the case of this clone: Which antigen it targets is not known. Base quality data are lacking; no much larger clone is found one base away.

The donors were included in the validation cohort of 120 subjects, a group kept apart from the roughly 700-subject first cohort. From cysteine to phenylalanine, the CDR3 is 16 amino acids long. Only the CDR3 region is kept as DNA, spanning 48 bases read in frame from base 1. The CDR1 and CDR2 encoded by the germline V gene are SGDLS and YYNGEE. For this chain, trimming is 4 bases at the V end and 1 base at the J end, and the number of junction bases without a gene match is 11. This TCR derives from a man aged 25 to 40 in good health and CMV-seronegative. The rearranged chain carries TRBV9 and TRBJ2-7, with 7 middle bases fitting TRBD1. What was sequenced was PBMCs. The bases are TGTGCCAGCAGCACAACAGGGGAAGTTAAGTCCTACGAGCAGTACTTC. This is translated as CASSTTGEVKSYEQYF.